The next 27 T cell receptor beta chains were all read from a single sample in a study of T cells after yellow fever vaccination. TCRdb itself ran the 5' RACE reads through MiXCR, one entry per CDR3 protein. The sample records roughly 94,000 distinct CDR3 sequences, approximately 9% being singletons. The specimen comprised CD8+ T cells not binding an NS4B(214-222) dextramer, sorted from PBMCs, sampled roughly 14 days after the first yellow fever vaccination. The receptors shown here come from a young man who received the YFV17D yellow fever vaccine.

This clonotype was counted only a few times. The chain uses TRBV4-2 and TRBJ1-2; tentative D call: TRBD1 (5 bases). Per the germline V gene, CDR1 is LGHNA and CDR2 is YNFKEQ. V lost 2 bases to trimming and J lost 5 bases, with 15 bases between them. The CDR3 has 15 residues. The chain's CDR3 is CASSQFQGASYGYTF. The CDR3 DNA reads as TGTGCCAGCAGCCAATTCCAGGGCGCAAGTTATGGCTACACCTTC.

This clonotype was counted only a few times. The chain couples TRBV5-5 to TRBJ1-5; tentatively, D is TRBD1 (5 bases). Per germline, CDR1 SGHKS and CDR2 YYEKEE (reference sequence). The CDR3 has 15 residues. The V and J ends lost 4 bases and 4 bases respectively, with 15 bases between them. CDR3 sequence reads: CASSKGESRNQPQHF. As DNA, the CDR3 is TGTGCCAGCAGCAAAGGGGAGTCGCGTAATCAGCCCCAGCATTTT.

The chain is built from TRBV6-1 and TRBJ2-2, with 9 bases fitting TRBD2. CDR3 length: 14 residues. CDR1 MNHNS and CDR2 SASEGT come from the germline V gene. After removal of 11 bases from V and 0 bases from J, the junction contained 4 bases not matched to a gene. The CDR3 DNA follows: TGTGCCGCGGGGGGGACAGCGAACACCGGGGAGCTGTTTTTT. Amino acids: CAAGGTANTGELFF.

The CDR3 DNA sequence: TGTGCCAGCAGCTTAAGGCTTGAGTTCACAGATACGCAGTATTTT. Protein sequence: CASSLRLEFTDTQYF. The rearrangement links TRBV7-9 to TRBJ2-3; D is unresolved. Trimming stripped 2 bases from V and 2 bases from J, with 11 bases between. The germline gives CDR1 SEHNR, CDR2 FQNEAQ (reference sequence). This CDR3 contains 15 residues.

This clonotype was seen a few times. The rearrangement links TRBV19 to TRBJ1-5; D might be TRBD1 (6 bases). Per germline, CDR1 LNHDA and CDR2 SQIVND (reference sequence). Deletions cut 8 bases from V and 3 bases from J, with 8 bases between. There are 12 residues in the CDR3. CDR3 loop: CASEGVNQPQHF. CDR3 coding DNA: TGTGCCAGTGAGGGGGTCAATCAGCCCCAGCATTTT. Variable domain in full (rest from reference TRBV19 and TRBJ1-5): DGGITQSPKYLFRKEGQNVTLSCEQNLNHDAMYWYRQDPGQGLRLIYYSQIVNDFQKGDIAEGYSVSREKKESFPLTVTSAQKNPTAFYLCASEGVNQPQHFGDGTRLSIL.

This clonotype was picked up a small number of times. The V gene is TRBV6-1, the J gene TRBJ2-7; D is uncertain. With 3 bases removed from V and 5 bases from J, the gap between germline ends came to 11 bases. The germline V gene has CDR1 MNHNS and CDR2 SASEGT. The CDR3 length is 13 residues. The CDR3 DNA reads as TGTGCCAGCAGTGAGTGGCCAGCTAACGAGCAGTACTTC. Its protein is CASSEWPANEQYF.

This chain connects TRBV7-2 to TRBJ2-6, with D unclear. V lost 5 bases to trimming and J lost 0 bases, with 8 bases between them. Germline assignment: CDR1 SGHTA and CDR2 FQGNSA. The CDR3 loop spans 15 amino acids. DNA of the CDR3: TGTGCCAGCAGCCCCCGCTTCTCTGGGGCCAACGTCCTGACTTTC. This sequence encodes CASSPRFSGANVLTF.

This clonotype was found a few times. The rearrangement joins TRBV5-5 to TRBJ1-1; 10 bases are a match to TRBD1. CDR1 is SGHKS and CDR2 is YYEKEE in the germline V gene (reference sequence). The junction had 6 bases not matched to a gene; V was cut back by 4 bases and J by 0 bases. The CDR3 is 16 amino acids. CDR3 residues: CASSVGTGVLNTEAFF. CDR3 DNA: TGTGCCAGCAGCGTCGGGACAGGGGTCTTGAACACTGAAGCTTTCTTT.

This chain uses TRBV4-1 with TRBJ1-3, with unresolved D. This CDR3 contains 15 residues. Germline assignment: CDR1 MGHRA and CDR2 YSYEKL. V lost 1 base to trimming and J lost 0 bases, with 7 bases between them. The CDR3 sequence is CASSQGRSSGNTIYF. DNA of the CDR3: TGCGCCAGCAGCCAAGGCCGGAGCTCTGGAAACACCATATATTTT.

The rearrangement joins TRBV10-3 to TRBJ2-7; 7 positions agree with TRBD2. Per the germline V gene, CDR1 is ENHRY and CDR2 is SYGVKD. This CDR3 is built from 16 residues. The ends lost 10 bases at V and 1 base at J; junction bases unmatched: 16. The DNA for the CDR3 is TGTGCCACCTCCGGGTCGGGGGGTATTAGATCCTACGAGCAGTACGTC. This encodes CATSGSGGIRSYEQYV.

On this clonotype: A read error may account for a junction end that differs from germline. The chain has TRBV29-1 and TRBJ2-6, with a weak D call TRBD2 (5 bases). Germline CDR1 reads SQVTM; CDR2 reads ANQGSEA. The CDR3 is 13 residues long. The CDR3 spells CSAAASVANVLTF. The CDR3 region has the DNA TGCAGCGCAGCGGCCTCTGTGGCCAACGTCCTGACTTTC.

The rearrangement links TRBV4-3 to TRBJ1-1, with unresolved D. Per germline, CDR1 LGHNA and CDR2 YSLEER. The CDR3 totals 15 residues. With 4 bases removed from V and 1 base from J, the gap between germline ends came to 13 bases. Written as DNA, the CDR3 is TGCGCCAGCAGCCTTAACGGACGGGCGAACACTGAAGCTTTCTTT. Encoded protein: CASSLNGRANTEAFF.

This clonotype occurred a few times. V gene TRBV11-2 combines with J gene TRBJ1-5; D remains unclear. This CDR3 comprises 17 residues. Per germline, CDR1 SGHAT and CDR2 FQNNGV. Deletions cut 2 bases from V and 4 bases from J, with 18 bases between. CDR3 bases: TGTGCCAGCAGCTTAACCCTCTCGGGAGGCCTAAATCAGCCCCAGCATTTT. Its translation is CASSLTLSGGLNQPQHF. Supplemented by reference TRBV11-2 and TRBJ1-5, the full variable domain reads EAGVAQSPRYKIIEKRQSVAFWCNPISGHATLYWYQQILGQGPKLLIQFQNNGVVDDSQLPKDRFSAERLKGVDSTLKIQPAKLEDSAVYLCASSLTLSGGLNQPQHFGDGTRLSIL.

This clonotype appeared a few times. The chain couples TRBV6-2 or TRBV6-3 to TRBJ2-1, with D possibly TRBD2 on 5 matching bases. V dropped 2 bases and J dropped 2 bases, with 19 bases sitting between them. CDR1 is MNHEY and CDR2 is SVGEGT in the germline V gene. The length of the CDR3 is 18 residues. The CDR3 region is CASSYPGVRADTYNEQFF. In DNA, the CDR3 is TGTGCCAGCAGTTACCCAGGCGTGCGGGCCGATACCTACAATGAGCAGTTCTTC.

By sample fraction, this clonotype is medium-sized. The chain recombines TRBV4-1 with TRBJ1-1; TRBD1 might be the D (5 bases). Germline values: CDR1 MGHRA, CDR2 YSYEKL. This CDR3 has 15 residues. Trimming shortened V by 0 bases and J by 4 bases, and 12 bases separated the two germline ends. The CDR3 DNA follows: TGCGCCAGCAGCCAAGAGGGGACCTTGGGCACTGAAGCTTTCTTT. This encodes CASSQEGTLGTEAFF.

A few counts support this clonotype. This sequence joins TRBV5-1 and TRBJ1-4; D is unresolved. Trimming removed 0 bases from V and 4 bases from J, with 16 bases in between. This CDR3 spans 17 amino acids. Looked up from germline, CDR1 is SGHRS and CDR2 is YFSETQ. The CDR3 DNA follows: TGCGCCAGCAGCTTGGAGGGTTGGGCAGGTATTAATGAAAAACTGTTTTTT. Protein product: CASSLEGWAGINEKLFF.

The V gene is TRBV6-2 or TRBV6-3, the J gene TRBJ2-5, with D perhaps TRBD2 (5 bases). The CDR3 is made up of 14 amino acids. Germline loops: CDR1 MNHEY, CDR2 SVGEGT. With 2 bases removed from V and 2 bases from J, the gap between germline ends came to 9 bases. This CDR3 reads CASSYLEEQETQYF. DNA of the CDR3: TGTGCCAGCAGTTACCTGGAGGAACAAGAGACCCAGTACTTC.

The chain uses TRBV12-3 or TRBV12-4 and TRBJ1-6, with 9 nucleotides matching TRBD1. The trim removed 5 bases at V and 7 bases at J, leaving 12 bases unmatched. The CDR3 extends over 17 amino acids. The CDR3 is CASSPSFLDRGNSPLHF. CDR3 in DNA: TGTGCCAGCAGTCCCTCATTCTTAGACAGGGGGAATTCACCCCTCCACTTT.

The table lists this clonotype with many counts. The chain carries TRBV5-1 and TRBJ2-7, with D tentatively TRBD2 (5 bases). The CDR3 runs 13 residues. Trimming stripped 1 base from V and 3 bases from J, with 8 bases between. The germline gives CDR1 SGHRS, CDR2 YFSETQ. CDR3: CASSLYSGYEQYF. DNA of the CDR3: TGCGCCAGCAGCTTGTACAGCGGCTACGAGCAGTACTTC.

This clonotype appeared a few times. The chain employs TRBV12-3 or TRBV12-4 and TRBJ2-5, with D possibly being TRBD1 (5 bases). V lost 3 bases and J 4 bases, leaving 9 bases between the germline ends. The CDR3 consists of 13 residues. CDR3 in DNA: TGTGCCAGCAGTTTGACAGATTTAGAGACCCAGTACTTC. Encoded protein: CASSLTDLETQYF.

The rearrangement links TRBV3-1 to TRBJ2-2; 10 bases line up with TRBD2. The CDR3 has 20 residues. Trimming took 2 bases from V and 0 from J; bases not matched to a gene: 12. In germline, CDR1 is LGHDT, CDR2 YNNKEL (reference sequence). The CDR3 nucleotides are TGTGCCAGCAGCCAACAAATTCGGACTAGCGGACCGACGAACACCGGGGAGCTGTTTTTT. As protein: CASSQQIRTSGPTNTGELFF.

There are a few counts of this clonotype. This chain joins TRBV7-6 and TRBJ2-1, with TRBD2 identical over 10 bases. This CDR3 spans 15 amino acids. CDR1 and CDR2 from the germline V gene are SGHVS and FNYEAQ. With V trimmed by 5 bases and J by 8 bases, 9 bases remained unmatched. This CDR3 is CASSHPSGGQDEQFF. The CDR3, as DNA: TGTGCCAGCAGCCACCCTAGCGGGGGACAGGATGAGCAGTTCTTC. The complete variable domain, with remaining parts taken from reference TRBV7-6 and TRBJ2-1, reads GAGVSQSPRYKVTKRGQDVALRCDPISGHVSLYWYRQALGQGPEFLTYFNYEAQQDKSGLPNDRFSAERPEGSISTLTIQRTEQRDSAMYRCASSHPSGGQDEQFFGPGTRLTVL.

This clonotype was seen only a few times. The V gene is TRBV7-2, the J gene TRBJ2-3; D is tentatively TRBD1 or TRBD2 (6 bases each). This CDR3 is built from 14 residues. Germline assignment: CDR1 SGHTA and CDR2 FQGNSA. Trimming took 1 base from V and 6 from J, leaving 11 bases between them. The CDR3: CASSLGGAFDTQYF. CDR3 DNA: TGTGCCAGCAGCTTAGGGGGGGCGTTTGATACGCAGTATTTT.

This clonotype was seen a few times. This chain joins TRBV20-1 and TRBJ1-6; the D gene is possibly TRBD1 (5 bases). CDR1 is DFQATT and CDR2 is SNEGSKA in the germline V gene (reference sequence). This CDR3 spans 15 amino acids. Trimming took 7 bases from V and 7 from J, leaving 20 bases between them. The CDR3 loop is CSGGGQGDWNSPLHF. The CDR3 nucleotides read TGCAGTGGGGGTGGGCAGGGTGATTGGAATTCACCCCTCCACTTT.

This clonotype was counted at least ten times. This sequence joins TRBV5-5 and TRBJ2-2; D uncertain. The germline V and J ends were trimmed by 2 bases and 8 bases, with 4 bases remaining between them. This CDR3 is built from 11 residues. Germline-derived CDR1 and CDR2 are SGHKS and YYEKEE (reference sequence). The CDR3 DNA is TGTGCCAGCAGCTTTATTGGGGAGCTGTTTTTT. As protein: CASSFIGELFF.

V gene TRBV11-2 combines with J gene TRBJ2-3; 8 nucleotides agree with TRBD2. Unmatched junction bases numbered 7, after V lost 0 bases and J lost 2 bases. Germline CDR1 is SGHAT and CDR2 is FQNNGV. This CDR3 spans 17 amino acids. CDR3 protein: CASSLDGLAGFTDTQYF. DNA of the CDR3: TGTGCCAGCAGCTTAGATGGGTTAGCGGGGTTCACAGATACGCAGTATTTT.

In this sample, this clonotype turned up a few times. The chain recombines TRBV27 with TRBJ1-5, with D tentatively TRBD1 (5 bases). Trimming took off 4 bases at V and 0 bases at J, with 10 bases between the two ends. Germline V gene sequence: CDR1 MNHEY, CDR2 SMNVEV (reference sequence). This CDR3 is built from 15 residues. In DNA form, the CDR3 reads TGTGCCAGCAGTTCTATACAGGTTAGCAATCAGCCCCAGCATTTT. Its protein is CASSSIQVSNQPQHF.